This is a list of T cell receptor beta chains from one sample in a study of blood T cell repertoires in COVID-19. Produced via immunoSEQ multiplex PCR; TCRdb's table is partial and in-frame only. Of roughly 160,000 clones listed, 70% to 90% are singletons. Material: peripheral blood. These receptors were obtained from a man older than 75 with COVID-19, enrolled during active disease. CDR3s include the opening cysteine and the closing phenylalanine or tryptophan.

V gene: TRBV2; CDR3 protein: CASSGLSDTQYF
V gene: TRBV19; CDR3 protein: CASSKEGQETQYF
V gene: TRBV4-1; CDR3 protein: CASSQGDRDEETQYF
V gene: TRBV7-9; CDR3 protein: CASSLTGGQETQYF
V gene: TRBV12-5; CDR3 protein: CASGSQGSNQPQHF
V gene: TRBV6-6; CDR3 protein: CASSSLGVYNSPLHF
V gene: TRBV6-6; CDR3 protein: CASSYPGSGANVLTF
V gene: TRBV6-5; CDR3 protein: CASKGQGATNEKLFF
V gene: TRBV28; CDR3 protein: CASSLVGGSYNEQFF
V gene: TRBV9; CDR3 protein: CASSVGSGPNEKLFF
V gene: TRBV29-1; CDR3 protein: CSVSSTGLSEQFF
V gene: TRBV2; CDR3 protein: CASSYRDSSTEAFF
V gene: TRBV9; CDR3 protein: CASSPRQGREDGYTF
V gene: TRBV3-1/TRBV3-2; CDR3 protein: CASSQEYGQPTYEQYF
V gene: TRBV28; CDR3 protein: CASSYGQGGYDYTF
V gene: TRBV7-2; CDR3 protein: CASSSLPGGLNTGELFF
V gene: TRBV27; CDR3 protein: CATRDRGPPRGEEKLFF
V gene: TRBV2; CDR3 protein: CASSLANYGYTF
V gene: TRBV5-1; CDR3 protein: CASTGVGNTIYF
V gene: TRBV3-1/TRBV3-2; CDR3 protein: CASSQSSLSYEQYF
V gene: TRBV9; CDR3 protein: CASSPRLAGVAGELFF
V gene: TRBV9; CDR3 protein: CASSVSGGTDTQYF
V gene: TRBV3-1/TRBV3-2; CDR3 protein: CASKGTGRAGNTIYF
V gene: TRBV12-5; CDR3 protein: CASGLVPQTSGGPQLNYGYTF
V gene: TRBV6-2/TRBV6-3; CDR3 protein: CASSYGRLPGGYTF
V gene: TRBV2; CDR3 protein: CASTPTSGGINEQFF
V gene: TRBV12-3/TRBV12-4; CDR3 protein: CASSYMTGGGYTF
V gene: TRBV10-1; CDR3 protein: CASSDGQGAGSPLHF